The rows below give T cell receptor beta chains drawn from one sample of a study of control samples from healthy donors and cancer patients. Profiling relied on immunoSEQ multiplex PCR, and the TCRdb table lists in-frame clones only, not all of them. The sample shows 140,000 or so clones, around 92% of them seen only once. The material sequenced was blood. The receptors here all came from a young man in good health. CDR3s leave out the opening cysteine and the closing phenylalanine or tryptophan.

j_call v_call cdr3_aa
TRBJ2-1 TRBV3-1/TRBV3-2 ASSQGVSIRNEQF
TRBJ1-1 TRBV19 ASSTLVDRAGAF
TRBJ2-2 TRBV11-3 ASSFSPATSGGERAGELF
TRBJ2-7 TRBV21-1 ASSKWWISHEQY
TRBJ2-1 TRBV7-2 ASSPGLFNEQF
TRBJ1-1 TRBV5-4 ASSVAGGNTEAF
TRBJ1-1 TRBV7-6 ASSLESGYGNTEAF
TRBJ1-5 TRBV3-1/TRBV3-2 ASSQGTQAGQPQH
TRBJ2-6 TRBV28 ASRAQGAGANVLT
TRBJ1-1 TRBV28 ASSTGQFSNTEAF
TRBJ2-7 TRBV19 ASSIDNPGKNEQY
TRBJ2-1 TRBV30 AWSVSRVNNEQF
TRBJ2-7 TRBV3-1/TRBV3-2 ASSHSVGEQY
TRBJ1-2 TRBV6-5 ASSYGLQGVGGYT
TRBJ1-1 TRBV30 AWSRDTTEAF
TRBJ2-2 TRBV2 ASGIQTSGVNTGELF
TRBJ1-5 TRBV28 ASSVKRSNQPQH
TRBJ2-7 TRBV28 ASSLSYLGIYEQY
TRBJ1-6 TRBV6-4 ASSESSYNSPLH
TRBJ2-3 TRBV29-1 SVETSGVSTDTQY
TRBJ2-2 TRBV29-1 SAEGQGYGELF
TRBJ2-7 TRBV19 ASSIDSATYEQY
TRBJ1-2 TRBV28 ASSYRDSVRHGYT
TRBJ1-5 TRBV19 ASSIVWGGQPQH
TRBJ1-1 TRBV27 ASISPGQGAKSF
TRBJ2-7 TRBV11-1 ASSRNQGTGYEQY
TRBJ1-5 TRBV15 ATMGRGPNQPQH